The clone carrying this T cell receptor beta chain was found once. Its antigen is unknown. This specimen belongs to a study of T cell responses to AZD1222 COVID-19 vaccine. Sequenced by immunoSEQ multiplex PCR; TCRdb stores in-frame clones only, minus some. This repertoire shows about 210,000 clones, roughly 94% found once; its top ten account for about 1.5%. Overall study findings and caveats: With dominance at 160-218 and 743-854, vaccine-associated CD4 TCRs spanned spike. Females outnumbered males among donors, who were mostly white British; clonal diversity was possibly underestimated.

V was trimmed by 7 bases and J by 3 bases, leaving 19 bases between them. From germline, CDR1 is SQVTM and CDR2 ANQGSEA. CDR3 size: 15 residues. The chain recombines TRBV29-1 with TRBJ2-1, with D tentatively TRBD2 (9 bases). The receptor comes from an adult who received the MenACWY meningococcal vaccine as a control. The sample here was peripheral blood, taken 28 days after the second dose of the MenACWY control vaccine. The CDR3 loop is CSAAGGTGGYNEQFF. The CDR3, as DNA: TGCAGCGCCGCGGGGGGGACAGGAGGCTACAATGAGCAGTTCTTC.